The 4 T cell receptor beta chains reported below all come from one sample, sequenced in a study of shared clonotypes between healthy human individuals. Data came from immunoSEQ multiplex PCR; TCRdb stores just in-frame clones and leaves some out. The sample shows some 2 million clones, roughly 94% of them seen only once. The source material was naive CD4+ T cells sorted from blood. The subset was: CD45RA+ positively selected. Receptors originate from a man between 18 and 29 years old in good health.

This clone was seen once. V gene TRBV10-3 combines with J gene TRBJ1-6, with 7 bases lining up with TRBD1. The CDR3 is 15 residues long. V shed 4 bases, J shed 3 bases, and the junction held 3 bases outside the gene matches. Germline CDR1 is ENHRY and CDR2 is SYGVKD. The CDR3 here is CAISARDSYNSPLHF. The CDR3 DNA reads TGTGCCATCAGTGCCCGGGACAGCTATAATTCACCCCTCCACTTT.

This sequence joins TRBV10-3 and TRBJ2-1; D gene ambiguous. Trimming pared 2 bases from V and 8 bases from J, leaving 7 bases between. Germline V CDR1 and CDR2: ENHRY, SYGVKD. The length of the CDR3 is 12 residues. The CDR3 protein is CAISEGIHEQFF. In DNA form, the CDR3 reads TGTGCCATCAGTGAGGGGATCCATGAGCAGTTCTTC.

The V and J genes are TRBV28 and TRBJ2-7; no clear D. The CDR3 is 15 amino acids. V was trimmed by 2 bases and J by 3 bases, leaving 14 bases between them. Germline CDR1 MDHEN, CDR2 SYDVKM. The CDR3: CASSLTSGPFYEQYF. The CDR3 bases are TGTGCCAGCAGTTTAACGTCAGGTCCTTTCTACGAGCAGTACTTC. The complete variable domain, with remaining parts taken from reference TRBV28 and TRBJ2-7, reads DVKVTQSSRYLVKRTGEKVFLECVQDMDHENMFWYRQDPGLGLRLIYFSYDVKMKEKGDIPEGYSVSREKKERFSLILESASTNQTSMYLCASSLTSGPFYEQYFGPGTRLTVT.

This clone was detected once. This chain links TRBV29-1 with TRBJ2-1; 7 bases are a match to TRBD2. The CDR3 extends over 17 amino acids. After removal of 0 bases from V and 0 bases from J, the junction contained 8 bases not matched to a gene. Germline lookup yields CDR1 SQVTM and CDR2 ANQGSEA. The CDR3 is CSVEDLRGGSSYNEQFF. DNA for the CDR3: TGCAGCGTTGAAGATCTTAGGGGCGGGAGCTCCTACAATGAGCAGTTCTTC.